The rows below give T cell receptor beta chains drawn from one sample of a study of blood T cell repertoires in COVID-19. Measured with immunoSEQ multiplex PCR; TCRdb has only the in-frame clones, and not every one. The table has roughly 250,000 clones, around 82% seen once. Sequencing was carried out using peripheral blood. All receptors come from a person aged 65 to 79 with COVID-19, enrolled during active disease. The CDR3 runs from the conserved cysteine through the conserved F or W. A D gene is named only where the DNA matches it firmly. Clone sizes are given selectively: once, few, many, or a class where the clone is expanded.

J | V | size | D | CDR3 | DNA
TRBJ2-7 | TRBV6-5 | NA | NA | CASSLNALEAQYF | TGTGCCAGCAGTTTAAACGCGCTAGAGGCGCAGTACTTC
TRBJ2-7 | TRBV3-1/TRBV3-2 | NA | TRBD1 | CASSMGTGTYEQYF | TGTGCCAGCAGTATGGGGACAGGGACCTACGAGCAGTACTTC
TRBJ1-5 | TRBV7-2 | NA | NA | CASSFEGEPQHF | TGTGCCAGCAGCTTTGAGGGGGAGCCCCAGCATTTT
TRBJ1-5 | TRBV7-8 | NA | NA | CASSYTGSNQPQHF | TGTGCCAGCAGCTACACAGGGAGCAATCAGCCCCAGCATTTT
TRBJ2-7 | TRBV16 | NA | NA | CASSQGRYEQYF | TGTGCCAGCAGCCAGGGGCGGTACGAGCAGTACTTC
TRBJ1-5 | TRBV14 | once | NA | CASSQDSGANQPQHF | TGTGCCAGCAGCCAGGACTCAGGGGCTAATCAGCCCCAGCATTTT
TRBJ2-7 | TRBV7-2 | NA | TRBD1 | CASSLEGTGDSYEQYF | TGTGCCAGCAGCTTAGAGGGGACAGGGGACTCCTACGAGCAGTACTTC
TRBJ2-7 | TRBV9 | few | NA | CASTINFLSYEQYF | TGTGCCAGCACGATAAACTTCCTCTCCTACGAGCAGTACTTC
TRBJ2-7 | TRBV4-1 | once | NA | CASSQGDRTYEQYF | TGCGCCAGCAGCCAAGGCGACAGGACCTACGAGCAGTACTTC
TRBJ1-4 | TRBV6-5 | NA | TRBD1 | CASSYLPGQGGEKLFF | TGTGCCAGCAGTTACCTACCGGGACAGGGGGGTGAAAAACTGTTTTTT
TRBJ2-3 | TRBV6-2/TRBV6-3 | NA | NA | CASSYLGLPDGGPDTQYF | TGTGCCAGCAGTTACTTGGGACTACCCGACGGGGGGCCAGATACGCAGTATTTT
TRBJ2-1 | TRBV19 | NA | NA | CASSLRWETYNEQFF | TGTGCCAGTAGTCTCCGGTGGGAGACCTACAATGAGCAGTTCTTC
TRBJ1-3 | TRBV5-5 | NA | NA | CASSFIFSGENTIYF | TGTGCCAGCAGCTTTATTTTTTCAGGGGAGAACACCATATATTTT
TRBJ1-4 | TRBV6-5 | NA | NA | CASLGTANEKLFF | TGTGCCAGCCTAGGCACGGCCAATGAAAAACTGTTTTTT
TRBJ2-7 | TRBV19 | NA | NA | CASSIPHRPYEQYF | TGTGCCAGTAGTATCCCCCACAGACCCTACGAGCAGTACTTC
TRBJ2-7 | TRBV6-2/TRBV6-3 | NA | TRBD1 | CASSTGTGVSEQYF | TGTGCCAGCAGTACCGGGACAGGGGTCTCCGAGCAGTACTTC
TRBJ2-1 | TRBV6-5 | NA | TRBD2 | CASSYASGRVEQFF | TGTGCCAGCAGTTACGCTAGCGGGAGGGTTGAGCAGTTCTTC
TRBJ2-3 | TRBV6-2/TRBV6-3 | NA | NA | CASSPASTSSTQYF | TGTGCCAGCAGTCCCGCGTCAACTAGTTCCACGCAGTATTTT
TRBJ1-3 | TRBV5-1 | NA | NA | CASSSNSGTIYF | TGCGCCAGCAGCTCCAATAGCGGCACCATATATTTT
TRBJ1-1 | TRBV3-1/TRBV3-2 | once | NA | CASSQDKTGNTEAFF | TGTGCCAGCAGCCAGGACAAGACAGGAAACACTGAAGCTTTCTTT
TRBJ1-4 | TRBV7-9 | NA | NA | CASSPPGGLEEKLFF | TGTGCCAGCAGCCCCCCGGGGGGTCTAGAGGAAAAACTGTTTTTT
TRBJ2-2 | TRBV15 | NA | TRBD2 | CATGSGRNTGELFF | TGTGCCACCGGGAGCGGGAGAAACACCGGGGAGCTGTTTTTT
TRBJ2-3 | TRBV2 | NA | TRBD2 | CASSEWVSGFRTDTQYF | TGTGCCAGCAGTGAATGGGTTAGCGGGTTTCGCACAGATACGCAGTATTTT
TRBJ2-3 | TRBV10-3 | NA | NA | CAIGGRGTDTQYF | TGTGCCATCGGTGGCAGGGGAACAGATACGCAGTATTTT
TRBJ1-1 | TRBV7-2 | once | NA | CASSLGRVTEAFF | TGTGCCAGCAGCTTAGGCAGGGTGACTGAAGCTTTCTTT
TRBJ2-6 | TRBV6-1 | NA | TRBD1 | CASSEAKGASGANVLTF | TGTGCCAGCAGTGAAGCAAAGGGGGCCTCTGGGGCCAACGTCCTGACTTTC
TRBJ1-2 | TRBV5-6 | NA | NA | CASSPPPNTGLRGYTF | TGTGCCAGCAGCCCGCCTCCAAACACAGGCTTGAGGGGCTACACCTTC
TRBJ1-5 | TRBV28 | NA | TRBD1 | CASRPGQGANQPQHF | TGTGCCAGCCGACCGGGACAGGGCGCCAATCAGCCCCAGCATTTT
TRBJ2-1 | TRBV12-3/TRBV12-4 | NA | TRBD2 | CASSFREGEQFF | TGTGCCAGCAGTTTTCGGGAGGGTGAGCAGTTCTTC
TRBJ2-3 | TRBV9 | once | TRBD1 | CASSVGTGDTDTQYF | TGTGCCAGCAGCGTAGGAACAGGGGACACAGATACGCAGTATTTT
TRBJ1-1 | TRBV7-4 | NA | TRBD1 | CASRADRTNTEAFF | TGTGCCAGCAGAGCGGACAGGACAAACACTGAAGCTTTCTTT
TRBJ1-5 | TRBV19 | NA | TRBD1 | CASSGTGLGNQPQHF | TGTGCCAGTAGTGGGACAGGGTTGGGCAATCAGCCCCAGCATTTT
TRBJ1-3 | TRBV5-1 | NA | NA | CASSPNGVSSGNTIYF | TGCGCCAGCAGCCCAAACGGGGTTAGCTCTGGAAACACCATATATTTT
TRBJ2-2 | TRBV5-4 | NA | TRBD2 | CASSPGGAGELFF | TGTGCCAGCAGCCCCGGGGGGGCCGGGGAGCTGTTTTTT
TRBJ1-1 | TRBV5-1 | NA | NA | CASSSGQNLVAEAFF | TGCGCCAGCAGCTCGGGACAAAACCTGGTCGCTGAAGCTTTCTTT
TRBJ1-2 | TRBV12-3/TRBV12-4 | NA | NA | CASSRTGNYGYTF | TGTGCCAGCAGTCGTACAGGGAACTATGGCTACACCTTC
TRBJ1-2 | TRBV7-9 | NA | NA | CASSFRGDGYTF | TGTGCCAGCAGCTTCCGGGGAGATGGCTACACCTTC
TRBJ2-5 | TRBV30 | NA | TRBD1 | CAWSTGGETQYF | TGTGCCTGGTCGACAGGGGGAGAGACCCAGTACTTC
TRBJ1-2 | TRBV7-2 | NA | NA | CASSFSGGYGYTF | TGTGCCAGCAGCTTTTCCGGGGGCTATGGCTACACCTTC
TRBJ2-1 | TRBV28 | NA | NA | CASSFLRTAPAVYEQFF | TGTGCCAGCAGTTTCTTGCGGACAGCCCCAGCGGTCTATGAGCAGTTCTTC
TRBJ1-3 | TRBV28 | NA | NA | CASADPIDTIYF | TGTGCCAGCGCCGATCCTATTGACACCATATATTTT
TRBJ2-5 | TRBV2 | once | TRBD2 | CASSDIAGEGTQYF | TGTGCCAGCAGCGATATAGCGGGAGAGGGCACCCAGTACTTC
TRBJ2-7 | TRBV7-7 | NA | TRBD2 | CASSLEVAGGAQPHEQYF | TGTGCCAGCAGCTTAGAAGTAGCGGGGGGCGCACAACCCCACGAGCAGTACTTC
TRBJ2-1 | TRBV9 | NA | NA | CASSVDQGLQYNEQFF | TGTGCCAGCAGCGTAGACCAGGGACTCCAATACAATGAGCAGTTCTTC
TRBJ1-2 | TRBV5-1 | NA | TRBD1 | CASSTDGQENNYGYTF | TGCGCCAGCAGCACCGACGGACAGGAAAATAACTATGGCTACACCTTC
TRBJ1-4 | TRBV4-2 | few | NA | CASSQEGRVGDGLFF | TGTGCCAGCAGCCAAGAGGGCAGGGTAGGGGATGGACTGTTTTTT
TRBJ2-2 | TRBV19 | once | NA | CASSTLRQGVLAGPNTGELFF | TGTGCCAGTAGTACTCTCCGACAGGGCGTACTAGCAGGACCTAACACCGGGGAGCTGTTTTTT